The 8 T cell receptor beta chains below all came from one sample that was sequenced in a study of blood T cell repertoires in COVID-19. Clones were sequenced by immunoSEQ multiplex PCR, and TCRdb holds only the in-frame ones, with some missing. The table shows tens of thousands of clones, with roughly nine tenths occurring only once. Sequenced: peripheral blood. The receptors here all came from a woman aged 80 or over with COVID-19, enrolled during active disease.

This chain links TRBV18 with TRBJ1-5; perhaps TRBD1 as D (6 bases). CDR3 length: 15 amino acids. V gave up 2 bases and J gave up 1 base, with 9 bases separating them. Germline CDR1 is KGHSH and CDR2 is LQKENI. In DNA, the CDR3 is TGTGCCAGCTCACCAACCGGACAGAGCAATCAGCCCCAGCATTTT. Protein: CASSPTGQSNQPQHF.

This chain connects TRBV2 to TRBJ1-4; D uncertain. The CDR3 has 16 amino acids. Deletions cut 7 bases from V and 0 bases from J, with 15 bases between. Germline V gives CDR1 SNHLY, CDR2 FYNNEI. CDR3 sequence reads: CASIRGGITTNEKLFF. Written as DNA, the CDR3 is TGTGCCAGCATCCGGGGAGGTATAACAACTAATGAAAAACTGTTTTTT.

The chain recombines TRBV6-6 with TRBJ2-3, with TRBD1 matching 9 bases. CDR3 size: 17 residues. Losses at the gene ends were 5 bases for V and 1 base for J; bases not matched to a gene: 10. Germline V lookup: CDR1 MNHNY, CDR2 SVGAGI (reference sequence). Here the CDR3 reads CASSLTGTGSGTDTQYF. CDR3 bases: TGTGCCAGCAGTCTAACCGGGACAGGGTCCGGCACAGATACGCAGTATTTT.

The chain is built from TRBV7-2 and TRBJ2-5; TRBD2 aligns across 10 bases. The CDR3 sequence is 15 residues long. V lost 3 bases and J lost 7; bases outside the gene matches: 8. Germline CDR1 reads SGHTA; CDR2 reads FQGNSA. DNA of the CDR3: TGTGCCAGCAGCTTGTTAGCGGGGGGTTCTGGGACCCAGTACTTC. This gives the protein CASSLLAGGSGTQYF.

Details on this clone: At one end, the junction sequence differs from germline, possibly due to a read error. The CDR3 reads CSVGGRPAWF. The CDR3 DNA reads TGCAGCGTTGGTGGCAGGCCCGCCTGGTTT. This chain joins TRBV29-1 and TRBJ1-1, with D uncertain. The CDR3 runs 10 residues. Germline CDR1 and CDR2: SQVTM and ANQGSEA.

For the CDR3, the DNA is TGTGCCAGCAGTCCCGGGACAGGGGGCGCCGGGAGACCCCTCCACTTT. Its translation is CASSPGTGGAGRPLHF. The chain recombines TRBV27 with TRBJ1-6; 12 bases match TRBD1. The junction had 11 bases not matched to a gene; V was cut back by 5 bases and J by 12 bases. CDR1 MNHEY and CDR2 SMNVEV come from the germline V gene (reference sequence). The CDR3 runs to 16 residues.

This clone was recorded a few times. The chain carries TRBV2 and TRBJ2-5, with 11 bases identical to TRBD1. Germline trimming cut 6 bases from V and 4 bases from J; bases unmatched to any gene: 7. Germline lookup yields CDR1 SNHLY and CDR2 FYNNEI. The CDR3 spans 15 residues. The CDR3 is CASRRDRGSTETQYF. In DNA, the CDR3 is TGTGCCAGCAGGCGGGACAGGGGGTCTACAGAGACCCAGTACTTC.

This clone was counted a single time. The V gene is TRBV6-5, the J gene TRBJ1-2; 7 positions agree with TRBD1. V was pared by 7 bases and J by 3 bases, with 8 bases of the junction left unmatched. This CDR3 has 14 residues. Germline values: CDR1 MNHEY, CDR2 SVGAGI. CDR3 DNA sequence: TGTGCCAGCAAGAGGCCCGGGACAGACTATGGCTACACCTTC. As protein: CASKRPGTDYGYTF.